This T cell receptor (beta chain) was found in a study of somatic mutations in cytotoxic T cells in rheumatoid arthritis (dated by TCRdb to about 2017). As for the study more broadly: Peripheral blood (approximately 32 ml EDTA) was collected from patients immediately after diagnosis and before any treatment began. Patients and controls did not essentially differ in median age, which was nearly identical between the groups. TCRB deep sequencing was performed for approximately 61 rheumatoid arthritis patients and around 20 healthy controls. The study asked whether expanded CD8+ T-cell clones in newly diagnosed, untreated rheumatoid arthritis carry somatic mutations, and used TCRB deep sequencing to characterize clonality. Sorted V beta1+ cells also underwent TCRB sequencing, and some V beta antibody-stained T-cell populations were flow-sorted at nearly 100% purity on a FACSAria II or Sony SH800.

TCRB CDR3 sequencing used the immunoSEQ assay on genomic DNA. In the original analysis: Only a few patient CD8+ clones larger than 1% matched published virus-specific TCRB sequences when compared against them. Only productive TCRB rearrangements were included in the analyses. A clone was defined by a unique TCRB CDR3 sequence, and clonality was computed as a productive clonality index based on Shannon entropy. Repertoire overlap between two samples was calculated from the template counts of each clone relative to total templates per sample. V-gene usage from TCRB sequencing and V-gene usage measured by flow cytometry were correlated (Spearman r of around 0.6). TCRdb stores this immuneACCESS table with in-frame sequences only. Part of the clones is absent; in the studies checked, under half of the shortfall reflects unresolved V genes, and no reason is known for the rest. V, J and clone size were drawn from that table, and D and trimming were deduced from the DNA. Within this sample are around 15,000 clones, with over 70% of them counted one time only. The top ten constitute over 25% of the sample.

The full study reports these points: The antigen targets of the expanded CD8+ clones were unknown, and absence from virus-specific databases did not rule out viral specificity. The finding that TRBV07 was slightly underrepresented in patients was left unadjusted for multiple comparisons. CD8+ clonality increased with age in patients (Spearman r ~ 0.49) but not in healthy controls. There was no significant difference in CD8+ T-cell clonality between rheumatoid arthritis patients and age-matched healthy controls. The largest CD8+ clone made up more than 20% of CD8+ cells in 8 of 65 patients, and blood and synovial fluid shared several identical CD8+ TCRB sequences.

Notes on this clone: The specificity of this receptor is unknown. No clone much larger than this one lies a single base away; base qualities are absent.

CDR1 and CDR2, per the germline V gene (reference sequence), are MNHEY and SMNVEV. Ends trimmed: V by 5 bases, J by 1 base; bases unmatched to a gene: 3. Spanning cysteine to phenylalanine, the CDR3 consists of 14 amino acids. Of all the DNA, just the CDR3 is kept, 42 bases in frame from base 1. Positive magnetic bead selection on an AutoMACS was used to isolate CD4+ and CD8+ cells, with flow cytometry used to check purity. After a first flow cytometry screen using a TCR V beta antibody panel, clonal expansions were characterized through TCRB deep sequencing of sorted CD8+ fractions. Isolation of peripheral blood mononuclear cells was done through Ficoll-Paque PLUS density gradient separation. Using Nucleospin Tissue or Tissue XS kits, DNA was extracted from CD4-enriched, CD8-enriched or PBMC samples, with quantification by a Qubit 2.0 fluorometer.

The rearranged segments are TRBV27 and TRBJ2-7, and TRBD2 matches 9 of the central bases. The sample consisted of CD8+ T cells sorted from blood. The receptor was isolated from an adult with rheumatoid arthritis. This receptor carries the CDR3 CASSLRGGSYEQYF. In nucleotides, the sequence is TGTGCCAGCAGTCTGCGGGGGGGTTCCTACGAGCAGTACTTC.